This TCR beta chain originates from a study of blood T cell repertoires in COVID-19. The CDR3 runs to 18 residues. The ends lost 3 bases at V and 2 bases at J; junction bases unmatched: 8. Germline CDR1 KGHDR, CDR2 SFDVKD. Only in-frame clones appear in the TCRdb table, and some are missing; sequencing was by immunoSEQ multiplex PCR. This sample carries 50,000 or so clones, more than 75% of them seen once, and the ten largest clones take roughly 4.8%. The origin of this receptor is a man aged 40-49 years with active COVID-19. The genes are TRBV24-1 and TRBJ2-3; 12 bases are a match to TRBD2. Specimen: peripheral blood. The CDR3: CATSDGGTSGPLTDTQYF. The CDR3 coding sequence is TGTGCCACCAGTGATGGAGGGACTAGCGGGCCGCTCACAGATACGCAGTATTTT.